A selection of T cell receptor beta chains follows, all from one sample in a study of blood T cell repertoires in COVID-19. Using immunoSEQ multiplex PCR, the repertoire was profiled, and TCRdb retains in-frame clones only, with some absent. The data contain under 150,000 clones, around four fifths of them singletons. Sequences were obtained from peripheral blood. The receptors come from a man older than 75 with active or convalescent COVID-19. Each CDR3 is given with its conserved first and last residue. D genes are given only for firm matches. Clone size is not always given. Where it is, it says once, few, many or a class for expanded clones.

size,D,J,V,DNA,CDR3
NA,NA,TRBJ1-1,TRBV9,TGTGCCAGCAGCGTAGCCCCTTGGGGGGTGAACACTGAAGCTTTCTTT,CASSVAPWGVNTEAFF
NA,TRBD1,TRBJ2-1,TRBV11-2,TGTGCCAGCAGCTTGGACAGGGATGATGAGCAGTTCTTC,CASSLDRDDEQFF
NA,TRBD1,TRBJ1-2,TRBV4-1,TGCGCCAGCAGCGGAGGGACAGGGCCGGGCTATGGCTACACCTTC,CASSGGTGPGYGYTF
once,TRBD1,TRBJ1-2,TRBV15,TGTGCCACCAGCAGAGGGTCAGGGGGCGATGGCTACACCTTC,CATSRGSGGDGYTF
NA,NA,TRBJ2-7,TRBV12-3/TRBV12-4,TGTGCCAGCAGTCACAGGGTCGGCGAGCAGTACTTC,CASSHRVGEQYF
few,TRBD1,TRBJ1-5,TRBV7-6,TGTGCCAGCAGCTTAGAGGACAGGGGGGGCAATCAGCCCCAGCATTTT,CASSLEDRGGNQPQHF
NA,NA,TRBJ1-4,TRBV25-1,TGTGCCAGCAGTATGCTAGGAGCTAATGAAAAACTGTTTTTT,CASSMLGANEKLFF
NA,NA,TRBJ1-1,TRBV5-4,TGTGCCAGCAGCTTGCCTGCTCGTACGGGGAACACTGAAGCTTTCTTT,CASSLPARTGNTEAFF
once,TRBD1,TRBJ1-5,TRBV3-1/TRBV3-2,TGTGCCAGCAGAACCAGACAGGGGGCAGAAAGCAATCAGCCCCAGCATTTT,CASRTRQGAESNQPQHF
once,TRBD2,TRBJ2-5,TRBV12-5,TGTGCTAGTGGCCTCTCTAGCGGGGGGGACCAAGAGACCCAGTACTTC,CASGLSSGGDQETQYF
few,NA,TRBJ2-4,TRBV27,TGTGCCAGCAGCCGTAATACAGTAGCCAAAAACATTCAGTACTTC,CASSRNTVAKNIQYF
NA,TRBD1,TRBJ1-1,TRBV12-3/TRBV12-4,TGTGCCAGCAGCCGACAGGGGACCACTGAAGCTTTCTTT,CASSRQGTTEAFF
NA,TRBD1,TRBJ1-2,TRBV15,TGTGCCACCAGCGGGGACAGGGGGCTCTATGGCTACACCTTC,CATSGDRGLYGYTF
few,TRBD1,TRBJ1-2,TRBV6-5,TGTGCCAGCAGTTCCCTCGGACAGGGGAATGGCTACACCTTC,CASSSLGQGNGYTF
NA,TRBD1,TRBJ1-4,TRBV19,TGTGCCAGTAGCCTTGTTCAGGGGGCAACTAATGAAAAACTGTTTTTT,CASSLVQGATNEKLFF
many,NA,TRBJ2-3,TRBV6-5,TGTGCCAGTAGTCCACAACGCTCGAGCACAGATACGCAGTATTTT,CASSPQRSSTDTQYF
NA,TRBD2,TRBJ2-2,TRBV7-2,TGTGCCAGCAGCCCTCTAGCGGGGGTCACCGGGGAGCTGTTTTTT,CASSPLAGVTGELFF
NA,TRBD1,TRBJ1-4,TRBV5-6,TGTGCCAGCAGCGGTCTTCCGGGACAGGGGCATGAAAAACTGTTTTTT,CASSGLPGQGHEKLFF
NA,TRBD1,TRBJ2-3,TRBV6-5,TGTGCCAGCACCTACCCCGGGACAGGGGAAATTCATTTT,CASTYPGTGEIHF
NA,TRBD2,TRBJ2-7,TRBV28,TGTGCCAGCATCGGGGGGGCCGACGAGCAGTACTTC,CASIGGADEQYF
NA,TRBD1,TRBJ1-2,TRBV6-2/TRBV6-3,TGTGCCAGCAGTATTACAAAGGGGGCCTTGGAAGGCTACACCTTC,CASSITKGALEGYTF
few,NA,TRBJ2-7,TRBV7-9,TGTGCCAGCAGCCGCGGTGGCTACGAGCAGTACTTC,CASSRGGYEQYF
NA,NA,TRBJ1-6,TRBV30,TGTGCCTGGAGTGTCGGACAGACAAATTCACCCCTCCACTTT,CAWSVGQTNSPLHF
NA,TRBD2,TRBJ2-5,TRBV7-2,TGTGCCAGCAGCTTGGGGACTAGCGGGGGGCAAGAGACCCAGTACTTC,CASSLGTSGGQETQYF
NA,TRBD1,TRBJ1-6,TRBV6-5,TGTGCCAGCAGTTCCGGACAGGGAAGATCACCCCTCCACTTT,CASSSGQGRSPLHF
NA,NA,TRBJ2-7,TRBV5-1,TGCGCCAGCAGCTTTTCAGGGCATTCCTACGAGCAGTACTTC,CASSFSGHSYEQYF
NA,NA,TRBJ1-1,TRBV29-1,TGCAGCGTTGAAACAGGTATCAACACTGAAGCTTTCTTT,CSVETGINTEAFF
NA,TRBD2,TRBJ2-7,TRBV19,TGTGCCAGTAGTACAGTTACCGGACTAGCGGACTACGAGCAGTACTTC,CASSTVTGLADYEQYF
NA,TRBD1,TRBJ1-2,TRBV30,TGTGCCTGGAGTGTTCTCGGGACAGGGGATGGCTACACCTTC,CAWSVLGTGDGYTF
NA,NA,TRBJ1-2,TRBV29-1,TGCAGCGTTGAAGAACGGGGTGTTCCCTATGGCTACACCTTC,CSVEERGVPYGYTF
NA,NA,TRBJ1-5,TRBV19,TGTGCCAGTAGTATTGAGGGCGCCAAGAATCAGCCCCAGCATTTT,CASSIEGAKNQPQHF
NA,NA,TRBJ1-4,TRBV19,TGTGCCAGTAGTACCCAAGGGGGTACTAATGAAAAACTGTTTTTT,CASSTQGGTNEKLFF
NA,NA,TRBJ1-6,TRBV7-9,TGTGCCAGCAGCTTAGTCGGGGAGTCACCCCTCCACTTT,CASSLVGESPLHF
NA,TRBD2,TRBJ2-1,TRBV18,TGTGCCAGCTCACCCAGCGGGGGGCGGAATGAGCAGTTCTTC,CASSPSGGRNEQFF
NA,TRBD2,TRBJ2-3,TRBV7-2,TGTGCCAGCAGCTTATTATACGGGGGGGATACGCAGTATTTT,CASSLLYGGDTQYF
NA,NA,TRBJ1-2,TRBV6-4,TGTGCCAGCAGTGACTCAGAGTTCAGCTACACCTTC,CASSDSEFSYTF
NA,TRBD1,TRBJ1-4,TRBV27,TGTGCCAGCAGCCACACAGGGGTCACTAATGAAAAACTGTTTTTT,CASSHTGVTNEKLFF
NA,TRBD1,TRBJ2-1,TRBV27,TGTGCCAGCAGTAGGGGACAGGGGGTGGCTAATGAGCAGTTCTTC,CASSRGQGVANEQFF
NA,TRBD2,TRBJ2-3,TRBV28,TGTGCCAGCAGTTCCCCAGCGGGGGGGCTGGAAGATACGCAGTATTTT,CASSSPAGGLEDTQYF
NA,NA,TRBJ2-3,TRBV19,TGTGCCAGTAGTATAGATCTTGGGGCGAGCACAGATACGCAGTATTTT,CASSIDLGASTDTQYF
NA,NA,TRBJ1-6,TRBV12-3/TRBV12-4,TGTGCCAGCAGTTTTGGCCCTTCACCCCTCCACTTT,CASSFGPSPLHF
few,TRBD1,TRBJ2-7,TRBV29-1,TGCAGCGCGTCGGGGGGACAGGGAGGGTACGAGCAGTACTTC,CSASGGQGGYEQYF
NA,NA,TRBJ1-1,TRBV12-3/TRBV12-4,TGTGCCAGCAGTCAGATGAACACTGAAGCTTTCTTT,CASSQMNTEAFF
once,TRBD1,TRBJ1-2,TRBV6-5,TGTGCCAGCACCCCGGACAGGGTCCATGGCTACACCTTC,CASTPDRVHGYTF
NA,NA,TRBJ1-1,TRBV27,TGTGCCAGCAGTTTGGGCAGGCAGACTGAAGCTTTCTTT,CASSLGRQTEAFF
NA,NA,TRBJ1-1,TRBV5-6,TGTGCCAGCAGCCTTATGGCAGGTAAAGCTTTCTTT,CASSLMAGKAFF
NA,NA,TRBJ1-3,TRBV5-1,TGCGCCAGCAGTGCAAGAGGCTCTGGAAACACCATATATTTT,CASSARGSGNTIYF
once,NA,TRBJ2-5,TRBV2,TGTGCCAGCAGCCCGGGAGAGACCCAGTACTTC,CASSPGETQYF
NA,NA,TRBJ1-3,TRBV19,TGTGCCAGTAGTTTACAGGGAAGCTCTGGAAACACCATATATTTT,CASSLQGSSGNTIYF
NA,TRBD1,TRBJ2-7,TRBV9,TGTGCCAGCAGCGAGGGGGCAGGGGTCTACGAGCAGTACTTC,CASSEGAGVYEQYF
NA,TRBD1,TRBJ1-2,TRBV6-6,TGTGCCAGCAGTTACACCGGGACAGGGGGCTACACCTTC,CASSYTGTGGYTF
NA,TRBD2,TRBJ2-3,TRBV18,TGTGCCAGCTCTCCCAGCGGGGGGTCTGCAGATACGCAGTATTTT,CASSPSGGSADTQYF
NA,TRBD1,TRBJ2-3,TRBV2,TGTGCCAGCAGTAGACCCGGGACAGGGAGCACAGATACGCAGTATTTT,CASSRPGTGSTDTQYF
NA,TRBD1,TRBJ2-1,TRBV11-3,TGTGCCAGCAGCGTGGACAGGGGGCCCTACAATGAGCAGTTCTTC,CASSVDRGPYNEQFF